What follows describes a single T cell receptor beta chain. The antigen is undetermined. PCR involved 60 Vbeta and 13 Jbeta primers. This table comes from immunoSEQ multiplex PCR, and its TCRdb copy is limited to in-frame clones, with some not included. This table holds roughly 200,000 clones, 77% found once. This sample was taken from a study of cytomegalovirus exposure and HLA in healthy donors. Findings and limits, study-wide: Across all donors, roughly uniform sequencing depth was an assumption of the presence/absence analyses.

Germline-derived CDR1 and CDR2 are KGHSH and LQKENI. V was clipped by 2 bases and J by 3 bases; unmatched bases: 9. The CDR3 has 17 residues. The specimen sequenced was PBMCs. The rearrangement uses TRBV18 and TRBJ2-2; 7 nucleotides agree with TRBD1. The source is a woman aged 25-40 years in good health and CMV-seropositive. In DNA, the CDR3 is TGTGCCAGCTCACCATGGCCCGTTCAGGGGGACACCGGGGAGCTGTTTTTT. This gives the protein CASSPWPVQGDTGELFF.